A selection of T cell receptor beta chains follows, all from one sample in a study of Graves' ophthalmopathy and Graves' hyperthyroidism. TCRdb used MiXCR to reprocess the multiplex PCR reads, holding one entry per CDR3 protein. The data hold 660,000 or so distinct CDR3 sequences, with over 40% observed a single time. The sequenced material came from peripheral blood. These receptors came from an adult man with Graves' ophthalmopathy. Both conserved end residues are part of each CDR3. The D gene is left open where the match is weak. Expanded clones get a size class; other rows say once, few or many, or leave the size out.

NA | TRBJ2-2 | TRBV7-2 | NA | TGTGCCAGCAGTATCCGGGAGTCCGGGGGGCTGTTTTTT | CASSIRESGGLFF
NA | TRBJ1-5 | TRBV5-1 | NA | TGCGCCAGCAGCATACGCGGGGGTGGGCTTCAGCCCCAGCATTTT | CASSIRGGGLQPQHF
NA | TRBJ2-5 | TRBV7-8 | NA | TGTGCCAGCAGCTCCCGGGACTTC | CASSSRDF
many | TRBJ1-2 | TRBV7-8 | NA | TGTGCCAGCAGCTCCAGGGCTGAGCGTGGTGGCTACACCTTC | CASSSRAERGGYTF
NA | TRBJ1-2 | TRBV2 | NA | TGTGCCAGAAGCCCCCCCACTAAGGGGTATGGCTACACCTTC | CARSPPTKGYGYTF
NA | TRBJ1-6 | TRBV10-3 | TRBD1 | TGTGCTAGGTGGGACAGTAATTCACCCCTCCACTTT | CARWDSNSPLHF
NA | TRBJ2-2 | TRBV12-3/TRBV12-4 | TRBD2 | TGTGCCAGTAGCGGGGGGCTAGGCACCGGGGAGCTGTTTTTT | CASSGGLGTGELFF
NA | TRBJ2-7 | TRBV7-9 | TRBD1 | TGTGCCAGCAGCTTGGGGGGGACAGGGGATCACGAGCAGTACTTC | CASSLGGTGDHEQYF
NA | TRBJ1-2 | TRBV25-1 | NA | TGTGCCAGCAGTGAATATTGGGGGGGTTCCGATGGCTACACCTTC | CASSEYWGGSDGYTF
few | TRBJ2-2 | TRBV12-3/TRBV12-4 | NA | TGTGCCAGCAGTACCCGGGTACCCACGGGGGAGCTGTTTTTT | CASSTRVPTGELFF
many | TRBJ2-5 | TRBV4-2 | NA | TGTGCCAGCAGCCAAGTTTGGGCCGGCCAAGAGACCCAGTACTTC | CASSQVWAGQETQYF
NA | TRBJ1-3 | TRBV10-3 | NA | TGTGCCATCAAGAAGGTAGGCTCCGGAAACACCATATATTTT | CAIKKVGSGNTIYF
NA | TRBJ1-2 | TRBV15 | NA | TGTGCCACCAGCAGTTACTCAGGGCAGAACGACTATGGCTACACCTTC | CATSSYSGQNDYGYTF
NA | TRBJ2-7 | TRBV10-3 | NA | TGTGCCAGCAGTTATGGCAGGACCTACGAGCAGTACTTC | CASSYGRTYEQYF
NA | TRBJ1-4 | TRBV7-9 | NA | TGTGCCAGCAGTTCCGGGGGTATGGAACTGTTTTTT | CASSSGGMELFF
NA | TRBJ2-5 | TRBV5-1 | TRBD2 | TGCGCCAGCAGCCCGGGACTAGCGGGAGGGCCAGTTTCGGGAGAGACCCAGTACTTC | CASSPGLAGGPVSGETQYF
many | TRBJ2-5 | TRBV15 | NA | TGTGCCACCAGCGGTATACTAAGACAAGAGACCCAGTACTTC | CATSGILRQETQYF
NA | TRBJ2-6 | TRBV19 | NA | TGTGCCAGCCTTGGGGCCGGGGCCAACGTCCTGACTTTC | CASLGAGANVLTF
NA | TRBJ1-2 | TRBV29-1 | NA | TGCAGCGTTGAATGGGGAAACACCTTC | CSVEWGNTF
many | TRBJ1-1 | TRBV20-1 | NA | TGCAGTGCTAGAGGGGGGTTGAACACTGAAGCTTTCTTT | CSARGGLNTEAFF
many | TRBJ2-7 | TRBV5-1 | TRBD2 | TGCGCCAGCAGCTTTAGTAGCGGGGGCTACGAGCAGTACTTC | CASSFSSGGYEQYF
few | TRBJ2-7 | TRBV6-5 | NA | TGTGCCAGCAGTTACGGGGCAACAGGTGGCCCCTACGAGCAGTACTTC | CASSYGATGGPYEQYF
once | TRBJ1-6 | TRBV2 | NA | TGTGCCAGCACACACGGACAATCACCCCTCCACTTT | CASTHGQSPLHF
many | TRBJ2-6 | TRBV19 | NA | TGTGCCAGTAGTATTAGGGGGGGTTCTGGGGCCAACGTCCTGACTTTC | CASSIRGGSGANVLTF
NA | TRBJ1-2 | TRBV10-3 | TRBD1 | TGTGCCAGCAGCGGTCCGGGACAGGGGGCGGGAGGCTATGGCTACACCTTC | CASSGPGQGAGGYGYTF
many | TRBJ2-5 | TRBV25-1 | NA | TGTGCCAGCACTCCCCCTTGGGATGGCTTCCCACGCCAAGAGACCCAGTACTTC | CASTPPWDGFPRQETQYF
NA | TRBJ2-5 | TRBV5-6 | NA | TGTGCCAGCAGCTCCCTGAGTAGCGCCCAGCAAGAGACCCAGTACTTC | CASSSLSSAQQETQYF
NA | TRBJ1-2 | TRBV19 | NA | TGTGCCAGTAGTATCAGGGTTAACTATGGCTACACCTTC | CASSIRVNYGYTF
NA | TRBJ2-7 | TRBV6-6 | NA | TGTGCCAGCAGTTACTCGTCCGGGTTCCGAGACGAGCAGTACTTC | CASSYSSGFRDEQYF
many | TRBJ1-1 | TRBV30 | NA | TGTGCCTGGAGTGTATGGACATCCAACACTGAAGCTTTCTTT | CAWSVWTSNTEAFF
NA | TRBJ1-5 | TRBV28 | NA | TGTGCCAGCAGCGCGCACCAGGGCAATCAGCCCCAGCATTTT | CASSAHQGNQPQHF
NA | TRBJ1-2 | TRBV2 | TRBD1 | TGTGCCAGCAGTGTACAAGGACAGGGTGGACCCTATGGCTACACCTTC | CASSVQGQGGPYGYTF
NA | TRBJ2-2 | TRBV29-1 | NA | TGCAGCAGACCCGGGACGTGGGCTTCCACCGGGGAGCTGTTTTTT | CSRPGTWASTGELFF
many | TRBJ1-6 | TRBV5-1 | NA | TGCGCCAGCAGCTACTCTGAGAGGGCTTGGTCACCCCTCCACTTT | CASSYSERAWSPLHF
many | TRBJ2-7 | TRBV6-2/TRBV6-3 | TRBD1 | TGTGCCAGCAGTTACCCGGACAGGGTAGAAGAGCAGTACTTC | CASSYPDRVEEQYF
many | TRBJ1-1 | TRBV25-1 | NA | TGTGCCAGCAGGGCAGGTGAAGCTTTCTTT | CASRAGEAFF
NA | TRBJ1-5 | TRBV10-3 | NA | TGTGCCATCAGTGAGATAGAGAATCAGCCCCAGCATTTT | CAISEIENQPQHF
NA | TRBJ1-5 | TRBV2 | NA | TGTGCCAGCAGGAAGGGTTTCAACGATCAGCCCCAGCATTTT | CASRKGFNDQPQHF
NA | TRBJ1-5 | TRBV4-3 | NA | TGCGCCAGCAGCCAAGAGCGAGCTCCTGGGCATCAGCCCCAGCATTTT | CASSQERAPGHQPQHF
NA | TRBJ1-3 | TRBV6-1 | NA | TGTGCCATCAGTGAGTCGGGACTAGGAAAGACCATATATTTT | CAISESGLGKTIYF
NA | TRBJ1-1 | TRBV29-1 | NA | TGCAGCGCCGAAACAGGGTTGAACACTGAAGCTTTCTTT | CSAETGLNTEAFF
NA | TRBJ1-1 | TRBV4-1 | TRBD1 | TGCGCCAGCAGCCAAGATCTTCCAGGGGGTGTCAACACTGAAGCTTTCTTT | CASSQDLPGGVNTEAFF
NA | TRBJ2-7 | TRBV5-1 | TRBD1 | TGCGCCAGCAGCTTGGCCGGGACAGGGGGTTTCGAGCAGTACTTC | CASSLAGTGGFEQYF
once | TRBJ2-4 | TRBV7-9 | NA | TGTGCCAGCACCCCTTATGAGTCGATTCGGGCCAAAAACATTCAGTACTTC | CASTPYESIRAKNIQYF
many | TRBJ2-7 | TRBV24-1 | NA | TGTGCCACCTCGGGTAGCAGGGATCTTCCTGACGAGCAGTACTTC | CATSGSRDLPDEQYF
few | TRBJ1-1 | TRBV25-1 | NA | TGTGCCAGCAGTCCACAGGTCCTGAACACTGAAGCTTTCTTT | CASSPQVLNTEAFF
NA | TRBJ2-7 | TRBV19 | NA | TGTGCCAGTAGTACCCAGGGGGGCCGCGGCATATACGAGCAGTACTTC | CASSTQGGRGIYEQYF
few | TRBJ2-2 | TRBV12-3/TRBV12-4 | TRBD2 | TGTGCCAGCAGTCTAGCGGGAGTTTCGGCCGGGGAGCTGTTTTTT | CASSLAGVSAGELFF